Listed below are T cell receptor beta chains from one sample, sequenced in a study of CD8+ T cells in alopecia areata. Produced via immunoSEQ multiplex PCR; TCRdb's table is partial and in-frame only. Of 95,000 to 100,000 clones listed, about 58% are singletons. Sample: CD8+ T cells sorted from blood, taken at week 4, from a patient treated with tofacitinib. Receptor source: a human donor with alopecia areata. CDR3s include the opening cysteine and the closing phenylalanine or tryptophan. Each record gives: J gene, CDR3 length, clone size, V gene, D gene, CDR3 DNA, CDR3 protein. D genes are given only for firm matches. Expanded clones are given a class, and other clones once, few, many or no size at all.

j_call: TRBJ2-2
cdr3_length: 15
clone_size: .
v_call: TRBV15
d_call: TRBD2
cdr3_nt: TGTGCCACCGGGGGTATAGCGGGTAACACCGGGGAGCTGTTTTTT
cdr3_aa: CATGGIAGNTGELFF

j_call: TRBJ2-1
cdr3_length: 15
clone_size: .
v_call: TRBV7-9
d_call: .
cdr3_nt: TGTGCCAGCAGCTTAGCCCGGGTGCCCATTGGTGAGCAGTTCTTC
cdr3_aa: CASSLARVPIGEQFF

j_call: TRBJ2-3
cdr3_length: 12
clone_size: .
v_call: TRBV5-4
d_call: .
cdr3_nt: TGTGCCAGCAGCTCGGGCACAGATACGCAGTATTTT
cdr3_aa: CASSSGTDTQYF

j_call: TRBJ1-1
cdr3_length: 15
clone_size: .
v_call: TRBV27
d_call: TRBD1
cdr3_nt: TGTGCCAGCAGTTTGACAGGGGACCTAAACACTGAAGCTTTCTTT
cdr3_aa: CASSLTGDLNTEAFF

j_call: TRBJ2-7
cdr3_length: 17
clone_size: .
v_call: TRBV7-2
d_call: TRBD2
cdr3_nt: TGTGCCAGCAGCTTAACCGTAGTGCGGGGGGTTTCCTACGAGCAGTACTTC
cdr3_aa: CASSLTVVRGVSYEQYF

j_call: TRBJ1-2
cdr3_length: 15
clone_size: .
v_call: TRBV7-9
d_call: TRBD1
cdr3_nt: TGTGCCAGCAGCTTACCGGGACAGGACGATCATGGCTACACCTTC
cdr3_aa: CASSLPGQDDHGYTF

j_call: TRBJ2-3
cdr3_length: 12
clone_size: .
v_call: TRBV15
d_call: .
cdr3_nt: TGTGCCACCAGCGTAGAGTTGGATACGCAGTATTTT
cdr3_aa: CATSVELDTQYF

j_call: TRBJ2-7
cdr3_length: 14
clone_size: .
v_call: TRBV5-4
d_call: TRBD1
cdr3_nt: TGTGCCAGCAGCTTTGTCGACAGGGCCTACGAGCAGTACTTC
cdr3_aa: CASSFVDRAYEQYF

j_call: TRBJ2-5
cdr3_length: 14
clone_size: few
v_call: TRBV29-1
d_call: .
cdr3_nt: TGCAGCGTTGGGCGGGACTTAGAACAAGAGACCCAGTACTTC
cdr3_aa: CSVGRDLEQETQYF

j_call: TRBJ2-6
cdr3_length: 16
clone_size: few
v_call: TRBV23-1
d_call: .
cdr3_nt: TGCGCCAGCAGTCGGGTTAGGGTCCCTGGGGCCAACGTCCTGACTTTC
cdr3_aa: CASSRVRVPGANVLTF

j_call: TRBJ2-2
cdr3_length: 14
clone_size: many
v_call: TRBV6-4
d_call: .
cdr3_nt: TGTGCCAGCAGTTACGACACTAACACCGGGGAGCTGTTTTTT
cdr3_aa: CASSYDTNTGELFF

j_call: TRBJ2-5
cdr3_length: 16
clone_size: .
v_call: TRBV6-5
d_call: .
cdr3_nt: TGTGCCAGCAGTTACACCCGAACAGCGCCCCAAGAGACCCAGTACTTC
cdr3_aa: CASSYTRTAPQETQYF

j_call: TRBJ2-7
cdr3_length: 13
clone_size: .
v_call: TRBV27
d_call: TRBD1
cdr3_nt: TGTGCCAGCAGTTTGGGACAGCTCTACGAGCAGTACTTC
cdr3_aa: CASSLGQLYEQYF

j_call: TRBJ1-6
cdr3_length: 13
clone_size: .
v_call: TRBV19
d_call: TRBD1
cdr3_nt: TGTGCCAGTAGCCCCCGATTGGACAGGGTCCTCCACTTT
cdr3_aa: CASSPRLDRVLHF

j_call: TRBJ1-2
cdr3_length: 17
clone_size: .
v_call: TRBV28
d_call: .
cdr3_nt: TGTGCCAGCAGTTCCGGGACAACCAAGGGTGGGCTGGATGGCTACACCTTC
cdr3_aa: CASSSGTTKGGLDGYTF

j_call: TRBJ2-7
cdr3_length: 16
clone_size: few
v_call: TRBV7-9
d_call: .
cdr3_nt: TGTGCCAGCAGCTTAGGCCCAGGACCTTCCTCCTACGAGCAGTACTTC
cdr3_aa: CASSLGPGPSSYEQYF

j_call: TRBJ2-5
cdr3_length: 15
clone_size: .
v_call: TRBV7-6
d_call: .
cdr3_nt: TGTGCCAGCAGCGACCGGGACCGAGAGGGGGAGACCCAGTACTTC
cdr3_aa: CASSDRDREGETQYF

j_call: TRBJ2-5
cdr3_length: 14
clone_size: few
v_call: TRBV19
d_call: TRBD1
cdr3_nt: TGTGCCAGTAGTTCCCGGGACAGACAAGAGACCCAGTACTTC
cdr3_aa: CASSSRDRQETQYF

j_call: TRBJ2-5
cdr3_length: 14
clone_size: .
v_call: TRBV7-9
d_call: .
cdr3_nt: TGTGCCAGCAGCTCGAGTATCGCGTTGGAGACCCAGTACTTC
cdr3_aa: CASSSSIALETQYF

j_call: TRBJ2-7
cdr3_length: 15
clone_size: .
v_call: TRBV9
d_call: TRBD2
cdr3_nt: TGTGCCAGCAGCGTGACCGTGGGACTAGCCTACGAGCAGTACTTC
cdr3_aa: CASSVTVGLAYEQYF

j_call: TRBJ2-7
cdr3_length: 16
clone_size: .
v_call: TRBV7-2
d_call: .
cdr3_nt: TGTGCCAGCAGCACTTACTTGACAGGGGACTACTACGAGCAGTACTTC
cdr3_aa: CASSTYLTGDYYEQYF

j_call: TRBJ1-1
cdr3_length: 15
clone_size: .
v_call: TRBV6-5
d_call: .
cdr3_nt: TGTGCCAGCATCCCCGCACCGGGGGCGAGGACTGAAGCTTTCTTT
cdr3_aa: CASIPAPGARTEAFF

j_call: TRBJ1-1
cdr3_length: 13
clone_size: .
v_call: TRBV5-1
d_call: .
cdr3_nt: TGCGCCAGCAGCTCAGGGGACCCCACTGAAGCTTTCTTT
cdr3_aa: CASSSGDPTEAFF

j_call: TRBJ2-1
cdr3_length: 14
clone_size: once
v_call: TRBV29-1
d_call: TRBD1
cdr3_nt: TGCAGCGTGGCCGGGACAGGCATCCACAATGAGCAGTTCTTC
cdr3_aa: CSVAGTGIHNEQFF

j_call: TRBJ2-7
cdr3_length: 13
clone_size: .
v_call: TRBV27
d_call: .
cdr3_nt: TGTGCCAGCAGTTTATACAGAGAGAACGAGCAGTACTTC
cdr3_aa: CASSLYRENEQYF

j_call: TRBJ2-1
cdr3_length: 14
clone_size: .
v_call: TRBV5-6
d_call: .
cdr3_nt: TGTGCCAGCAGCTTGGCTCCCGAATACAATGAGCAGTTCTTC
cdr3_aa: CASSLAPEYNEQFF